The rows below give T cell receptor beta chains drawn from one sample of a study of blood T cells in healthy people across ages. TCRdb itself ran the 5' RACE reads through MiXCR, one entry per CDR3 protein. The table shows 800,000 to 1,300,000 distinct CDR3 sequences, with under 30% occurring only once. This same sample was also taken into another study, of T cells of mothers and their children.

The specimen was blood. Source of these receptors: a girl aged 2 to 9 in good health. CDR3s include the opening cysteine and the closing phenylalanine or tryptophan. D genes are given only for firm matches. Only some rows state a clone size, as once, few, many or a class for expanded clones.

v_call	clone_size	j_call	d_call	cdr3_aa	cdr3_nt
TRBV5-1	few	TRBJ2-5	NA	CASSPDETQYF	TGCGCCAGCAGCCCAGATGAGACCCAGTACTTC
TRBV14	NA	TRBJ2-1	NA	CASSQERTPSNNEQFF	TGTGCCAGCAGCCAAGAAAGGACACCGAGTAACAATGAGCAGTTCTTC
TRBV5-1	NA	TRBJ2-1	NA	CASSRTEDYNEQFF	TGCGCCAGCAGCCGGACGGAGGACTACAATGAGCAGTTCTTC
TRBV5-1	NA	TRBJ2-1	TRBD2	CASTEMTSGGNEQFF	TGCGCCAGCACCGAGATGACTAGCGGGGGAAATGAGCAGTTCTTC
TRBV12-3/TRBV12-4	few	TRBJ2-3	NA	CASSFQVTDTQCF	TGTGCCAGCAGTTTTCAGGTGACAGATACGCAGTGTTTT
TRBV5-1	few	TRBJ1-4	NA	CASSLVYNSVATNEKLFF	TGCGCCAGCAGCTTGGTTTACAACTCAGTTGCAACTAATGAAAAACTGTTTTTT
TRBV27	few	TRBJ2-7	NA	CASHQTGILGEQYF	TGTGCCAGCCATCAAACAGGGATCTTGGGGGAGCAGTACTTC
TRBV4-2	NA	TRBJ2-7	TRBD2	CASSQISGGDYGQYF	TGTGCCAGCAGCCAAATAAGCGGGGGGGATTACGGGCAGTACTTC
TRBV6-1	few	TRBJ1-1	TRBD1	CASSTNGALNRGNTEAFF	TGTGCCAGCAGTACCAACGGGGCCCTTAACAGGGGGAACACTGAAGCTTTCTTT
TRBV7-9	many	TRBJ1-5	TRBD1	CASSLGTGVNQPQHF	TGTGCCAGCAGCTTAGGGACAGGTGTGAATCAGCCCCAGCATTTT
TRBV2	few	TRBJ2-1	NA	CASSEARTDYNEQFF	TGTGCCAGCAGTGAGGCCCGGACGGACTACAATGAGCAGTTCTTC
TRBV2	NA	TRBJ2-3	NA	CASSERGGGTDTQYF	TGTGCCAGCAGTGAGCGGGGAGGTGGTACAGATACGCAGTATTTT
TRBV11-2	few	TRBJ2-5	TRBD2	CASRTRSTSEQETQYF	TGTGCCAGCAGAACCCGTTCGACTAGCGAGCAAGAGACCCAGTACTTC
TRBV3-1	NA	TRBJ2-7	NA	CASSQDQYSYEQYF	TGTGCCAGCAGCCAAGATCAGTATTCCTACGAGCAGTACTTC
TRBV5-6	many	TRBJ2-5	NA	CASSFVDSQETQYF	TGTGCCAGCAGCTTTGTTGACTCCCAAGAGACCCAGTACTTC
TRBV5-6	NA	TRBJ2-5	NA	CASHRRGQETQYF	TGTGCCAGCCACCGTAGGGGACAAGAGACCCAGTACTTC
TRBV7-9	few	TRBJ2-3	NA	CASSLPDSSKDTQYF	TGTGCCAGCAGCCTGCCTGACAGCAGCAAAGATACGCAGTATTTT
TRBV7-8	NA	TRBJ2-1	NA	CASSLGWASPTDEQFF	TGTGCCAGCAGCTTAGGGTGGGCTAGCCCTACGGATGAGCAGTTCTTC
TRBV20-1	few	TRBJ2-6	TRBD1	CSARVRRTGRDSGANVLTF	TGCAGTGCTAGAGTCAGAAGGACAGGGCGGGATTCTGGGGCCAACGTCCTGACTTTC
TRBV20-1	few	TRBJ2-7	NA	CSARDWVYRDGSSYEQYF	TGCAGTGCTAGAGATTGGGTCTATCGGGACGGGAGCTCCTACGAGCAGTACTTC
TRBV14	once	TRBJ2-2	NA	CASSQVRGIGELFF	TGTGCCAGCAGCCAAGTGCGAGGAATCGGGGAGCTGTTTTTT
TRBV12-3/TRBV12-4	NA	TRBJ2-7	NA	CASSFIGVTYEQYF	TGTGCCAGCAGTTTCATCGGGGTAACCTACGAGCAGTACTTC
TRBV20-1	NA	TRBJ2-4	NA	CSARETPRMVAKNIQYF	TGCAGTGCTAGAGAGACCCCCCGAATGGTAGCCAAAAACATTCAGTACTTC
TRBV28	many	TRBJ2-3	NA	CASSSLRRGTDTQYF	TGTGCCAGCAGTTCTCTAAGACGTGGGACAGATACGCAGTATTTT
TRBV6-1	few	TRBJ2-5	NA	CASSEEPSEETQYF	TGTGCCAGCAGTGAAGAACCTTCAGAAGAGACCCAGTACTTC
TRBV28	few	TRBJ1-2	NA	CASSLSSHFHVSTF	TGTGCCAGCAGTTTATCGTCTCACTTCCATGTATCGACCTTC
TRBV29-1	few	TRBJ2-3	NA	CSVVEPNTDTQYF	TGCAGCGTTGTTGAGCCCAACACAGATACGCAGTATTTT
TRBV4-3	NA	TRBJ2-7	NA	CASSQEAGLNYEQYF	TGCGCCAGCAGCCAAGAGGCCGGACTGAACTACGAGCAGTACTTC
TRBV6-5	NA	TRBJ1-2	TRBD1	CASRITGVANYGYTF	TGTGCCAGCAGGATAACAGGGGTGGCTAACTATGGCTACACCTTC
TRBV12-3/TRBV12-4	NA	TRBJ2-5	TRBD1	CASILGTGEQETQYF	TGTGCCAGCATCCTGGGGACAGGGGAACAAGAGACCCAGTACTTC
TRBV20-1	NA	TRBJ1-1	NA	CSVSGDTEAFF	TGCAGTGTATCGGGAGACACTGAAGCTTTCTTT
TRBV2	few	TRBJ2-1	TRBD2	CASSEAGLAENEQFF	TGTGCCAGCAGTGAAGCGGGACTAGCGGAAAATGAGCAGTTCTTC
TRBV11-2	NA	TRBJ2-4	NA	CASSLDSGTDQRSKNIQYF	TGTGCCAGCAGCTTAGATAGCGGAACGGACCAACGCTCCAAAAACATTCAGTACTTC
TRBV20-1	few	TRBJ1-6	NA	CSAPDNRDGNNSPLHF	TGCAGTGCTCCCGACAACCGGGACGGGAATAATTCACCCCTCCACTTT
TRBV10-3	few	TRBJ1-3	NA	CAISELWTSSGNTIYF	TGTGCCATCAGTGAACTATGGACGTCCTCTGGAAACACCATATATTTT
TRBV7-9	many	TRBJ2-1	NA	CASSLWGTTKEQFF	TGTGCCAGCAGCTTGTGGGGGACCACCAAAGAGCAGTTCTTC
TRBV9	few	TRBJ2-5	NA	CASSVVNDEETQYF	TGTGCCAGCAGCGTAGTTAATGACGAGGAGACCCAGTACTTC
TRBV4-3	NA	TRBJ2-4	TRBD1	CASSHDRVAKNIQYF	TGCGCCAGCAGCCACGACAGGGTGGCCAAAAACATTCAGTACTTC
TRBV28	NA	TRBJ1-2	NA	CASSPPLGRDYGYTF	TGTGCCAGCAGTCCACCCCTGGGGCGAGACTATGGCTACACCTTC
TRBV4-3	NA	TRBJ1-3	TRBD1	CASSQEQGLSGNTIYF	TGCGCCAGCAGCCAGGAACAGGGGCTCTCTGGAAACACCATATATTTT
TRBV20-1	few	TRBJ1-5	NA	CSARRSQNQPQHF	TGCAGTGCTAGACGGTCCCAAAATCAGCCCCAGCATTTT
TRBV5-1	few	TRBJ1-2	NA	CASSLAVGGHGYTF	TGCGCCAGCAGCTTGGCTGTCGGGGGGCATGGCTACACCTTC
TRBV12-3/TRBV12-4	few	TRBJ1-5	TRBD1	CASGSGTGRPQPQHF	TGTGCCAGCGGGTCCGGGACAGGACGTCCTCAGCCCCAGCATTTT
TRBV28	few	TRBJ2-2	TRBD2	CASGISGISSRGELFF	TGTGCCAGCGGGATTAGCGGGATCAGTAGTCGCGGGGAGCTGTTTTTT
TRBV9	NA	TRBJ2-4	NA	CASSEGSLAKNIQYF	TGTGCCAGCAGCGAGGGATCGCTAGCCAAAAACATTCAGTACTTC
TRBV28	NA	TRBJ2-7	NA	CASGYPYEQYF	TGTGCCTCGGGTTACCCCTACGAGCAGTACTTC
TRBV3-1	few	TRBJ2-2	TRBD2	CASSQVLAGGYTGELFF	TGTGCCAGCAGCCAAGTACTAGCGGGGGGATACACCGGGGAGCTGTTTTTT
TRBV28	NA	TRBJ1-2	TRBD1	CASSSLGTEDGYTF	TGTGCCAGCAGTTCCCTCGGGACAGAGGATGGCTACACCTTC
TRBV13	NA	TRBJ2-1	NA	CASSPAVLLPNEQFF	TGTGCCAGCAGCCCAGCAGTACTTCTCCCCAATGAGCAGTTCTTC
TRBV6-2/TRBV6-3	NA	TRBJ2-2	NA	CASSFPCPELFF	TGTGCCAGCAGCTTCCCCTGTCCGGAGCTGTTTTTT